This note documents a single T cell receptor beta chain sequence. The same CDR3 can be traced to other DNA sequences in this sample. The sample comes from a study of blood T cell repertoires in COVID-19. The CDR3 sequence is 13 residues long. Germline lookup yields CDR1 SGDLS and CDR2 YYNGEE. V was pared by 2 bases and J by 5 bases, with 8 bases between. Profiling relied on immunoSEQ multiplex PCR, and the TCRdb table lists in-frame clones only, not all of them. Among approximately 120,000 clones, roughly four fifths were seen once, and the ten largest hold over 15%. This clonotype was obtained from a man aged 25-45 years who had recovered from COVID-19. Sequences were obtained from PBMCs or T cells enriched from blood (not recorded which). The chain carries TRBV9 and TRBJ2-1, with unresolved D. The CDR3 protein is CASSVDGDNEQFF. For the CDR3, the DNA is TGTGCCAGCAGCGTCGACGGAGACAATGAGCAGTTCTTC.